This T cell receptor (beta chain) is from a study of T cell repertoires in cytomegalovirus infection. This CDR3 region has 14 residues. In germline, CDR1 is SGHVS, CDR2 FNYEAQ. Deletions cut 4 bases from V and 4 bases from J, with 11 bases between. TCRdb independently ran MiXCR on the reads; one entry per CDR3 protein. The repertoire holds 750,000 to 950,000 distinct CDR3 sequences, roughly 28% seen once, with 10% to 15% in the top ten. This clonotype has at least ten counts. Its antigen is still unknown. Study results and caveats: The ex vivo response showed dominance by HLA-C-restricted CMV-specific TCR beta clonotypes.

This sample comprised cultured CD8+ T cells from PBMCs, obtained from culture after CMV antigen stimulation. The chain uses TRBV7-6 and TRBJ1-5, with a weak D call TRBD1 (5 bases). This receptor was obtained from a human donor in good health (CMV status not recorded). Some clones in this sample may be carry-over from other donors' samples. The CDR3 spells CASSSRDGNQPQHF. The DNA of the CDR3 is TGTGCCAGCAGCTCCAGGGACGGTAATCAGCCCCAGCATTTT. Full variable domain (outside the CDR3, taken from reference TRBV7-6 and TRBJ1-5): GAGVSQSPRYKVTKRGQDVALRCDPISGHVSLYWYRQALGQGPEFLTYFNYEAQQDKSGLPNDRFSAERPEGSISTLTIQRTEQRDSAMYRCASSSRDGNQPQHFGDGTRLSIL.